The 19 T cell receptor beta chains below come from one sample, sequenced in a study of T cell responses to AZD1222 COVID-19 vaccine listed by TCRdb under 2021. The method behind the library was the immunoSEQ multiplex PCR assay. Entries here come from immuneACCESS through TCRdb and include only in-frame sequences with V and J called. Some clones fail to appear in such tables; in the studies checked, an unresolved V gene covers under half of the shortfall, and the cause of the remainder is unknown. Recorded for this sample are some 97,000 clones; about 83% of them occurred a single time. The top ten clones comprise under 4% of the sample. This sample's time point label indicates: baseline before first vaccination. The sample here was peripheral blood, taken on day 0 of AZD1222 vaccination. The source of these receptors is an adult in good health.

The gene calls are TRBV29-1 and TRBJ1-1, with D unresolved. This CDR3 comprises 12 residues. V dropped 3 bases and J dropped 10 bases, with 15 bases sitting between them. The germline V gene encodes CDR1 SQVTM and CDR2 ANQGSEA. This chain's CDR3 is CSVDAYSTRAFF. In DNA, the CDR3 is TGCAGCGTTGACGCTTACTCAACCCGAGCTTTCTTT.

The rearrangement joins TRBV15 to TRBJ2-1, with a weak D call TRBD2 (6 bases). Germline values: CDR1 LNHNV, CDR2 YYDKDF (reference sequence). The CDR3 extends over 17 amino acids. The V and J ends lost 0 bases and 1 base respectively, with 13 bases between them. The DNA for the CDR3 is TGTGCCACCAGCAGAGATCTAGGCGGGGCGTCCTACAATGAGCAGTTCTTC. It specifies CATSRDLGGASYNEQFF.

The genes are TRBV9 and TRBJ2-1; TRBD2 matches at 12 bases. V lost 0 bases to trimming and J lost 4 bases; unmatched junction nucleotides: 5. CDR1 and CDR2 (germline): SGDLS, YYNGEE. The CDR3 has 17 amino acids. The CDR3 nucleotides are TGTGCCAGCAGCGTAGGGTCCCTAGCGGGGGGGTACAATGAGCAGTTCTTC. This encodes CASSVGSLAGGYNEQFF.

V usage is TRBV4-3 and J usage is TRBJ1-2; a weak D match, TRBD1 (5 bases). Trimming removed 0 bases from V and 1 base from J, with 12 bases in between. The germline V gene encodes CDR1 LGHNA and CDR2 YSLEER. This CDR3 spans 16 amino acids. CDR3 in amino acids: CASSQDSVQGNYGYTF. In DNA form, the CDR3 reads TGCGCCAGCAGCCAAGATTCCGTTCAGGGTAACTATGGCTACACCTTC.

The V and J genes are TRBV5-1 and TRBJ1-2; the match to TRBD1 covers 8 bases. Unmatched junction bases numbered 13, after V lost 7 bases and J lost 2 bases. From germline, CDR1 is SGHRS and CDR2 YFSETQ. The CDR3 loop spans 16 amino acids. CDR3 sequence (DNA): TGCGCCAGCCAACTAGAGGCAGGGACAGGAAACTATGGCTACACCTTC. Translated: CASQLEAGTGNYGYTF.

Regarding this clone: Other DNA sequences in the same sample also yield this CDR3. The chain uses TRBV6-6 and TRBJ1-4; D is uncertain. The V gene's germline CDR1 is MNHNY and CDR2 SVGAGI (reference sequence). V lost 0 bases and J lost 7, with 0 bases in between. The CDR3 sequence is 11 residues long. As DNA, the CDR3 is TGTGCCAGCAGTTACTCTGAAAAACTGTTTTTT. Its protein is CASSYSEKLFF.

This rearrangement joins TRBV5-1 to TRBJ1-3; weak D call: TRBD1 (5 bases). V was trimmed by 0 bases and J by 4 bases, leaving 8 bases between them. This CDR3 spans 14 amino acids. The germline V gene has CDR1 SGHRS and CDR2 YFSETQ. In DNA, the CDR3 is TGCGCCAGCAGCTTGGGTTGGGGCGGAAACACCATATATTTT. It specifies CASSLGWGGNTIYF.

A single count supports this clone. The V gene is TRBV6-5, the J gene TRBJ2-1; 8 bases line up with TRBD2. V shed 4 bases and J 4 bases; nucleotides not matched to a gene: 6. CDR1 is MNHEY and CDR2 is SVGAGI in the germline V gene. The CDR3 runs 15 residues. In nucleotides, the CDR3 is TGTGCCAGCAGTTTCTCTAGCGGGTATTACAATGAGCAGTTCTTC. Translated: CASSFSSGYYNEQFF.

The chain is built from TRBV2 and TRBJ2-7, with D tentatively TRBD1 or TRBD2 (7 bases each). The germline V gene encodes CDR1 SNHLY and CDR2 FYNNEI. The CDR3 is made up of 14 amino acids. V was clipped by 6 bases and J by 2 bases, with 14 bases between them. The CDR3 sequence is CASSQGGAAYEQYF. CDR3 DNA sequence: TGTGCCAGCAGCCAGGGGGGGGCGGCCTACGAGCAGTACTTC. Full variable domain (rest looked up from reference TRBV2 and TRBJ2-7): EPEVTQTPSHQVTQMGQEVILRCVPISNHLYFYWYRQILGQKVEFLVSFYNNEISEKSEIFDDQFSVERPDGSNFTLKIRSTKLEDSAMYFCASSQGGAAYEQYFGPGTRLTVT.

This clone was seen only once. The J gene is TRBJ2-3, the V gene TRBV19; D call uncertain. The V gene's germline CDR1 is LNHDA and CDR2 SQIVND (reference sequence). V lost 3 bases to trimming and J lost 2 bases, with 6 bases between them. CDR3 length: 13 amino acids. Here the CDR3 reads CASSIGNTDTQYF. The CDR3 nucleotides read TGTGCCAGTAGTATTGGGAACACAGATACGCAGTATTTT.

J is TRBJ2-6 and V is TRBV27, with a weak D call TRBD2 (6 bases). The CDR3 is made up of 18 amino acids. From germline, CDR1 is MNHEY and CDR2 SMNVEV (reference sequence). V was cut by 3 bases and J by 0 bases, with 15 bases left in between. The CDR3 DNA follows: TGTGCCAGCAGTTTTTTTGGGACTGCTATCTCTGGGGCCAACGTCCTGACTTTC. The encoded protein is CASSFFGTAISGANVLTF.

This clone was picked up a small number of times. This sequence joins TRBV29-1 and TRBJ1-4; TRBD1 matches 7 bases. This CDR3 is built from 15 residues. Germline trimming cut 2 bases from V and 7 bases from J; bases unmatched to any gene: 10. Germline CDR1 reads SQVTM; CDR2 reads ANQGSEA. The CDR3 nucleotides read TGCAGCGTTGAACTAGGAGATGGGACAGCTGAAAAACTGTTTTTT. Protein: CSVELGDGTAEKLFF.

The chain has TRBV28 and TRBJ2-5; TRBD2 might be the D (5 bases). Germline-derived CDR1 and CDR2 are MDHEN and SYDVKM. Trimming removed 6 bases at V and 6 bases at J, with 17 bases between. The CDR3 covers 14 residues. The chain's CDR3 is CASRTPSGKKTQYF. The CDR3 nucleotides are TGTGCCAGCAGAACGCCATCGGGGAAGAAGACCCAGTACTTC. The full variable domain, rest sourced from reference TRBV28 and TRBJ2-5, is DVKVTQSSRYLVKRTGEKVFLECVQDMDHENMFWYRQDPGLGLRLIYFSYDVKMKEKGDIPEGYSVSREKKERFSLILESASTNQTSMYLCASRTPSGKKTQYFGPGTRLLVL.

CDR3 coding DNA: TGTGCCAGCAGCTTGGACCACACAGATACGCAGTATTTT. Its translation: CASSLDHTDTQYF. The chain links TRBV5-4 to TRBJ2-3; D ambiguous. Deletions cut 0 bases from V and 2 bases from J, with 4 bases between. From germline, CDR1 is SGHNT and CDR2 YYREEE (reference sequence). The CDR3 consists of 13 residues.

The gene calls are TRBV11-3 and TRBJ2-5, with D possibly being TRBD2 (5 bases). The CDR3 is 15 residues long. Looked up from germline, CDR1 is SGHNT and CDR2 is YENEEA. The V and J ends lost 1 base and 5 bases respectively, with 14 bases between them. The CDR3 loop is CASSLGGLEGETQYF. In DNA form, the CDR3 reads TGTGCCAGCAGCTTAGGTGGGCTCGAGGGTGAGACCCAGTACTTC.

V and J are TRBV24-1 and TRBJ1-5; tentative D call: TRBD1 (6 bases). Germline V gives CDR1 KGHDR, CDR2 SFDVKD. This CDR3 region has 13 residues. The ends were cut back, 7 bases at V and 6 bases at J, with 12 bases in the middle. This CDR3 reads CATSLGGGQPQHF. CDR3 nucleotides: TGTGCCACCAGCCTGGGAGGGGGTCAGCCCCAGCATTTT.

A note on this clone: The junction does not match germline at one end; this may be a read error. The chain employs TRBV7-2 and TRBJ2-1; the D gene is possibly TRBD2 (6 bases). The CDR3 covers 14 residues. Germline CDR1 reads SGHTA; CDR2 reads FQGNSA. DNA for the CDR3: TGTGCCAGCAGCCACCGGGACTCCAACAATGAGCAGTTCTTC. Encoded protein: CASSHRDSNNEQFF.

The chain combines TRBV7-3 with TRBJ2-1; 10 positions agree with TRBD2. The CDR3 consists of 14 residues. CDR1 is SGHTA and CDR2 is FQGTGA in the germline V gene. The junction had 10 bases not matched to a gene; V was cut back by 3 bases and J by 14 bases. This chain's CDR3 is CASSLLAGERRKFF. CDR3 sequence (DNA): TGTGCCAGCAGCTTGCTAGCGGGGGAGCGCCGAAAGTTCTTC.

The chain uses TRBV18 and TRBJ1-1; D gene uncertain. In germline, CDR1 is KGHSH, CDR2 LQKENI. V lost 2 bases to trimming and J lost 0 bases, with 7 bases between them. The CDR3 is 14 amino acids. CDR3 sequence: CASSPAVMNTEAFF. CDR3 DNA: TGTGCCAGCTCACCAGCAGTCATGAACACTGAAGCTTTCTTT. Based on the CDR3 plus reference TRBV18 and TRBJ1-1, the full variable domain is NAGVMQNPRHLVRRRGQEARLRCSPMKGHSHVYWYRQLPEEGLKFMVYLQKENIIDESGMPKERFSAEFPKEGPSILRIQQVVRGDSAAYFCASSPAVMNTEAFFGQGTRLTVV.